This TCR beta chain was identified during a study of blood T cell repertoires in COVID-19. Study-wide background: Spain, Italy and the United States supplied samples that represented acute and convalescent COVID-19. Nucleic acid was either cDNA or gDNA, and it came from T cells, B-cell-depleted T cells, or PBMCs.

The authors' processing: Amplified reference gene primers provided the basis for estimating nucleated cell counts. Here immunoSEQ multiplex PCR was the method, and the copy in TCRdb shows in-frame clones only, minus some. V and J calls plus clone size are reproduced from that table; the DNA served to infer D and trimming. This sample has hundreds of thousands of clones, with 85% to 90% found just once. Patients of the Seattle cohort, enrolled during active infection, were followed longitudinally. The CDR3 is 16 amino acids. The J segment lost 8 bases and the V segment lost 1 base, leaving 13 bases of the junction unmatched. Germline V gives CDR1 SGHAT, CDR2 FQDESV (reference sequence). This clone appeared a single time.

Sequencing used peripheral blood. The rearrangement links TRBV11-1 to TRBJ2-5; 7 positions match TRBD2. This clonotype was sampled from a man in his fifties or sixties with COVID-19, enrolled during active disease. The CDR3 DNA follows: TGTGCCAGCAGCTTAGATCCCGGGACTACTAAGAGAACCCAGTACTTC. It yields the protein CASSLDPGTTKRTQYF.